The 17 T cell receptor beta chains in this list originate from one sample, sequenced in a study of radiation and T cells in renal cell carcinoma. Time point: blood 2 weeks post-SBRT. Treatment specified: 15 Gy SBRT to primary tumor, nephrectomy 4 weeks later. Data came from immunoSEQ multiplex PCR; TCRdb stores just in-frame clones and leaves some out. Found here are about 130,000 clones, roughly four fifths of them singletons; the top ten hold roughly 6.2%. The sample consisted of blood, taken from a patient whose treatment included radiotherapy and nephrectomy. These receptors originate from a man between 45 and 60 years old with renal cell carcinoma.

V usage is TRBV19 and J usage is TRBJ1-1, with D possibly TRBD1 on 6 matching bases. V dropped 6 bases and J dropped 0 bases, with 17 bases sitting between them. The CDR3 is 16 residues long. Germline CDR1 LNHDA, CDR2 SQIVND (reference sequence). CDR3 sequence (DNA): TGTGCCAGTAGCCCGTTCGGACAGCTCATGAACACTGAAGCTTTCTTT. Its translation is CASSPFGQLMNTEAFF. The full variable domain, rest sourced from reference TRBV19 and TRBJ1-1, is DGGITQSPKYLFRKEGQNVTLSCEQNLNHDAMYWYRQDPGQGLRLIYYSQIVNDFQKGDIAEGYSVSREKKESFPLTVTSAQKNPTAFYLCASSPFGQLMNTEAFFGQGTRLTVV.

There are a few counts of this clone. V is TRBV5-5 and J is TRBJ1-4, with 8 nucleotides matching TRBD1. Losses at the gene ends were 4 bases for V and 4 bases for J; bases not matched to a gene: 3. Germline CDR1 reads SGHKS; CDR2 reads YYEKEE (reference sequence). The CDR3 is 14 amino acids. CDR3 DNA sequence: TGTGCCAGCAGCGCGACAGGGGTTAATGAAAAACTGTTTTTT. Protein product: CASSATGVNEKLFF.

The V gene is TRBV19, the J gene TRBJ1-1; D possibly corresponds to TRBD1 (5 bases). The CDR3 is 12 residues long. Trimming stripped 5 bases from V and 5 bases from J, with 9 bases between. Germline V gives CDR1 LNHDA, CDR2 SQIVND (reference sequence). The CDR3 coding sequence is TGTGCCAGTAGTGGTCAGGGTACTGAAGCTTTCTTT. Its protein is CASSGQGTEAFF.

The chain joins TRBV7-2 to TRBJ2-5; TRBD2 aligns across 10 bases. V lost 4 bases and J lost 4; bases outside the gene matches: 6. The CDR3 contains 15 residues. Germline V gives CDR1 SGHTA, CDR2 FQGNSA. Here the CDR3 reads CASSSNSGGRETQYF. The DNA for the CDR3 is TGTGCCAGCAGCTCAAATAGCGGGGGGCGAGAGACCCAGTACTTC.

This clone was picked up one time. V usage is TRBV2 and J usage is TRBJ2-5, with TRBD1 matching over 7 bases. With V trimmed by 6 bases and J by 1 base, 8 bases remained unmatched. Germline V gene lookup returns CDR1 SNHLY and CDR2 FYNNEI. This CDR3 comprises 15 residues. As DNA, the CDR3 is TGTGCCAGCAGGGAACTTGAGGGGGCCCAAGAGACCCAGTACTTC. Encoded protein: CASRELEGAQETQYF.

The chain couples TRBV5-1 to TRBJ1-4, with a weak D call TRBD1 (5 bases). The CDR3 totals 15 residues. The ends were cut back, 1 base at V and 2 bases at J, with 9 bases in the middle. Germline-derived CDR1 and CDR2 are SGHRS and YFSETQ. DNA for the CDR3: TGCGCCAGCAGCTTGAGTGCAGGGACTAATGAAAAACTGTTTTTT. It yields the protein CASSLSAGTNEKLFF.

CDR3 nucleotides: TGCGCCAGCAGCTTGGCAGGGGATGAGACCCAGTACTTC. It codes for CASSLAGDETQYF. J is TRBJ2-5 and V is TRBV5-1; D is perhaps TRBD1 (6 bases). Germline V CDR1 and CDR2: SGHRS, YFSETQ. V dropped 0 bases and J dropped 5 bases, with 8 bases sitting between them. This CDR3 spans 13 amino acids.

The V and J genes are TRBV19 and TRBJ2-3; D is unclear. This CDR3 region has 13 residues. Trimming left V 5 bases short and J 0 bases short, with 6 bases between. Germline CDR1 and CDR2: LNHDA and SQIVND (reference sequence). CDR3 DNA sequence: TGTGCCAGTAGTCTACAGAGCACAGATACGCAGTATTTT. Translation gives CASSLQSTDTQYF. Based on the CDR3 plus reference TRBV19 and TRBJ2-3, the full variable domain is DGGITQSPKYLFRKEGQNVTLSCEQNLNHDAMYWYRQDPGQGLRLIYYSQIVNDFQKGDIAEGYSVSREKKESFPLTVTSAQKNPTAFYLCASSLQSTDTQYFGPGTRLTVL.

The V gene is TRBV5-1, the J gene TRBJ2-5; possibly TRBD1 for D (7 bases). CDR1 SGHRS and CDR2 YFSETQ come from the germline V gene. Trimming took 0 bases from V and 4 from J, leaving 13 bases between them. The CDR3 spans 15 residues. The CDR3 reads CASSLGQGLLETQYF. Written as DNA, the CDR3 is TGCGCCAGCAGCTTGGGACAGGGACTTTTAGAGACCCAGTACTTC.

The V call is TRBV25-1, the J call TRBJ1-4, with 7 bases fitting TRBD1. The CDR3 contains 14 residues. Germline CDR1 reads MGHDK; CDR2 reads SYGVNS. Trimming at V came to 2 bases and at J to 4 bases, leaving 1 base not matched to a gene. Here the CDR3 reads CASSEGDSNEKLFF. The CDR3, as DNA: TGTGCCAGCAGTGAAGGGGACAGTAATGAAAAACTGTTTTTT.

This clone was observed a few times. At one end the junction does not follow the germline gene, possibly because of a read error. The chain joins TRBV7-7 to TRBJ2-5; TRBD2 agrees at 14 bases. There are 14 residues in the CDR3. Per the germline V gene, CDR1 is SSHAT and CDR2 is FNYEAQ (reference sequence). The CDR3 loop reads CASSQTSGGGTQYF. CDR3 nucleotide sequence: TGTGCTAGCAGCCAGACTAGCGGGGGGGGAACCCAGTACTTC.

This chain joins TRBV5-4 and TRBJ2-3, with 9 bases that match TRBD2. The CDR3 is made up of 16 amino acids. CDR1 is SGHNT, CDR2 YYREEE, per germline (reference sequence). The ends lost 1 base at V and 0 bases at J; junction bases unmatched: 3. The CDR3 reads CASSLLRGGSTDTQYF. The CDR3 coding sequence is TGTGCCAGCAGCTTGTTGCGGGGGGGGAGCACAGATACGCAGTATTTT.

This chain links TRBV27 with TRBJ2-4; unclear D gene. The V and J ends lost 2 bases and 0 bases respectively, with 5 bases between them. Germline CDR1 reads MNHEY; CDR2 reads SMNVEV (reference sequence). The CDR3 length is 14 residues. The CDR3 sequence is CASSLSLAKNIQYF. In DNA, the CDR3 is TGTGCCAGCAGTTTAAGTTTAGCCAAAAACATTCAGTACTTC.

The rearrangement links TRBV5-6 to TRBJ2-3, with D perhaps TRBD2 (6 bases). V was clipped by 2 bases and J by 1 base, with 11 bases between them. This CDR3 has 15 amino acids. In germline, CDR1 is SGHDT, CDR2 YYEEEE. CDR3 protein: CASSFETRGTDTQYF. For the CDR3, the DNA is TGTGCCAGCAGCTTTGAGACTAGGGGCACAGATACGCAGTATTTT.

J is TRBJ2-7 and V is TRBV2; perhaps TRBD1 as D (6 bases). From germline, CDR1 is SNHLY and CDR2 FYNNEI. Trimming left V 11 bases short and J 2 bases short, with 10 bases between. The CDR3 totals 11 residues. In DNA form, the CDR3 reads TGTGCCGGAAGGACAGCCTACGAGCAGTACTTC. It codes for CAGRTAYEQYF.

J is TRBJ1-1 and V is TRBV4-1; D call uncertain. The V gene's germline CDR1 is MGHRA and CDR2 YSYEKL. Trimming removed 4 bases at V and 1 base at J, with 16 bases between. This CDR3 has 16 amino acids. CDR3 in amino acids: CASSLWEGSGNTEAFF. The DNA for the CDR3 is TGCGCCAGCAGCCTGTGGGAGGGCTCGGGGAACACTGAAGCTTTCTTT.

This clone has just a few counts. The genes are TRBV5-1 and TRBJ2-7, with TRBD1 as a possible D gene (6 bases). The CDR3 is 14 residues long. Trimming took 0 bases from V and 3 from J, leaving 10 bases between them. Germline-derived CDR1 and CDR2 are SGHRS and YFSETQ. CDR3 sequence (DNA): TGCGCCAGCAGCTTGGGAGCAGGGGTCTACGAGCAGTACTTC. Protein: CASSLGAGVYEQYF.